This T cell receptor beta chain originates from a study of blood T cell repertoires in COVID-19. Study background: Donors in the United States, Italy and Spain gave samples during acute or convalescent COVID-19. T cells, B-cell-depleted T cells, or PBMCs provided the cDNA or gDNA that served as material.

Study processing details: From reference gene primer amplification, estimates of nucleated cell counts were derived. Method: immunoSEQ multiplex PCR; TCRdb's copy keeps in-frame clones and lacks some. Clone size and the V and J calls come from that table; the DNA yielded D and trimming. This table has around 86,000 clones, approximately 86% appearing once. This clone has a handful of counts. The trim removed 8 bases at V and 2 bases at J, leaving 8 bases unmatched. This CDR3 spans 14 amino acids. CDR1 is LNHDA and CDR2 is SQIVND in the germline V gene (reference sequence). The source material was peripheral blood. The origin of this receptor is a woman over 75 with acute or convalescent COVID-19. The rearrangement uses TRBV19 and TRBJ2-5, with 7 bases lining up with TRBD2. The CDR3 protein is CASSNEGGQETQYF. CDR3 nucleotide sequence: TGTGCCAGTTCCAACGAGGGAGGGCAAGAGACCCAGTACTTC.